The next 20 T cell receptor beta chains were all read from a single sample in a study of control samples from healthy donors and cancer patients. Produced via immunoSEQ multiplex PCR; TCRdb's table is partial and in-frame only. The repertoire holds 78,000 or so clones, with approximately 80% as singletons. The sequenced sample consisted of blood. Receptor source: a man in his fifties or sixties in good health.

Only a few counts were recorded for this clone. The chain recombines TRBV5-5 with TRBJ2-1, with 9 positions matching TRBD2. The CDR3 spans 16 residues. Losses at the gene ends were 4 bases for V and 8 bases for J; bases not matched to a gene: 13. The V gene's germline CDR1 is SGHKS and CDR2 YYEKEE (reference sequence). This chain's CDR3 is CASSQLAGAFVDEQFF. The CDR3 nucleotides are TGTGCCAGCAGCCAATTAGCGGGAGCGTTTGTGGATGAGCAGTTCTTC.

The chain employs TRBV6-2 or TRBV6-3 and TRBJ1-1, with 10 positions matching TRBD1. With V trimmed by 6 bases and J by 3 bases, 10 bases remained unmatched. The germline V gene encodes CDR1 MNHEY and CDR2 SVGEGT. This CDR3 has 16 residues. The CDR3: CASRYGTGEIHTEAFF. Here the CDR3 DNA reads TGTGCCAGCAGATACGGGACAGGGGAAATACACACTGAAGCTTTCTTT.

The chain links TRBV7-6 to TRBJ2-1; TRBD1 aligns across 9 bases. The CDR3 extends over 15 amino acids. CDR1 is SGHVS, CDR2 FNYEAQ, per germline. V lost 5 bases and J lost 1; bases outside the gene matches: 3. CDR3 in amino acids: CASSTGQGSYNEQFF. Here the CDR3 DNA reads TGTGCCAGCAGCACGGGACAGGGTTCCTACAATGAGCAGTTCTTC. Supplemented by reference TRBV7-6 and TRBJ2-1, the full variable domain reads GAGVSQSPRYKVTKRGQDVALRCDPISGHVSLYWYRQALGQGPEFLTYFNYEAQQDKSGLPNDRFSAERPEGSISTLTIQRTEQRDSAMYRCASSTGQGSYNEQFFGPGTRLTVL.

V is TRBV30 and J is TRBJ1-6, with D uncertain. There are 14 residues in the CDR3. Germline V gives CDR1 GTSNPN, CDR2 SVGIG (reference sequence). The V and J ends lost 2 bases and 7 bases respectively, with 12 bases between them. This CDR3 reads CAWSPEGRNSPLHF. The CDR3, as DNA: TGTGCCTGGAGTCCCGAGGGTAGGAATTCACCCCTCCACTTT.

The V and J genes are TRBV4-2 and TRBJ2-4; the match to TRBD2 covers 15 bases. The CDR3 totals 18 residues. Germline loops: CDR1 LGHNA, CDR2 YNFKEQ. After removal of 3 bases from V and 3 bases from J, the junction contained 6 bases not matched to a gene. CDR3 DNA: TGTGCCAGCAGCCATGGACTAGCGGGAGGGCCAGTCAAAAACATTCAGTACTTC. This sequence encodes CASSHGLAGGPVKNIQYF.

The chain is built from TRBV11-2 and TRBJ2-7; 9 bases align to TRBD1. CDR3 length: 16 residues. The germline CDR1 and CDR2 sequences are SGHAT and FQNNGV. Trimming at V came to 1 base and at J to 1 base, leaving 5 bases not matched to a gene. The CDR3 nucleotides are TGTGCCAGCAGCTTAGTTATGACAGGGGGTTCCTACGAGCAGTACTTC. This encodes CASSLVMTGGSYEQYF.

The rearrangement links TRBV5-4 to TRBJ2-5; no clear D. CDR3 length equals 15 residues. CDR1 and CDR2 from the germline V gene are SGHNT and YYREEE (reference sequence). Deletions cut 2 bases from V and 3 bases from J, with 14 bases between. The CDR3 DNA follows: TGTGCCAGCAGCTTATCTATAGGGTACGAAGAGACCCAGTACTTC. It codes for CASSLSIGYEETQYF.

The chain combines TRBV11-3 with TRBJ2-5; 8 bases match TRBD2. The CDR3 is 16 amino acids. From germline, CDR1 is SGHNT and CDR2 YENEEA. With 1 base clipped from V and 5 bases from J, the junction kept 9 bases outside the gene matches. CDR3 DNA: TGTGCCAGCAGCTTAGTAGGACTAGCTTCCCCTGAGACCCAGTACTTC. This gives the protein CASSLVGLASPETQYF.

The chain combines TRBV6-6 with TRBJ1-1, with 10 positions matching TRBD1. Germline V CDR1 and CDR2: MNHNY, SVGAGI (reference sequence). There are 16 residues in the CDR3. V gave up 5 bases and J gave up 1 base; unmatched junction bases: 7. The CDR3 is CASSPGQGVSNTEAFF. DNA for the CDR3: TGTGCCAGCAGTCCCGGACAGGGGGTTTCGAACACTGAAGCTTTCTTT.

The V call is TRBV14, the J call TRBJ1-1; D is perhaps TRBD1 (6 bases). The CDR3 has 14 residues. Trimming removed 1 base from V and 5 bases from J, with 11 bases in between. Germline CDR1 is SGHDN and CDR2 is FVKESK. CDR3 sequence: CASSQVQGGTEAFF. The CDR3 region has the DNA TGTGCCAGCAGCCAAGTACAGGGCGGGACTGAAGCTTTCTTT.

V is TRBV5-1 and J is TRBJ2-1; 9 positions match TRBD1. V trimming: 4 bases; J trimming: 9 bases; junction bases outside the gene matches: 8. The CDR3 consists of 14 residues. CDR1 is SGHRS and CDR2 is YFSETQ in the germline V gene. Here the CDR3 DNA reads TGCGCCAGCAGCGGGGCACAGGGGGCGGCTGAGCAGTTCTTC. This codes for CASSGAQGAAEQFF.

Comments on this clone: Different DNA sequences within this sample yield the same CDR3. The V call is TRBV5-1, the J call TRBJ1-1, with D maybe TRBD1 (5 bases). The germline gives CDR1 SGHRS, CDR2 YFSETQ. V was shortened by 4 bases and J by 3 bases, with 13 bases between the two germline ends. The CDR3 sequence is 14 residues long. The CDR3 nucleotides read TGCGCCAGCAGCCCGAGGGGCGGGGACACTGAAGCTTTCTTT. Its protein product is CASSPRGGDTEAFF.

This clone came up once. The chain uses TRBV27 and TRBJ2-7, with 8 positions matching TRBD1. The trim removed 4 bases at V and 4 bases at J, leaving 15 bases unmatched. CDR1 and CDR2 (germline): MNHEY, SMNVEV (reference sequence). The CDR3 has 17 amino acids. For the CDR3, the DNA is TGTGCCAGCAGTTCCAACAGCCGGGACAGGAAATTTTACGAGCAGTACTTC. Translated, it gives CASSSNSRDRKFYEQYF.

The chain has TRBV21-1 and TRBJ1-5; the D call in the table, TRBD1, was not verified against the DNA. TRBV21-1 is a pseudogene. The CDR3 is made up of 14 amino acids. CDR3 nucleotide sequence: TGTGCCAGCAGCAACAGGGATAGCAATCAGCCCCAGCATTTT. This translates into CASSNRDSNQPQHF.

This chain uses TRBV2 with TRBJ1-4; 7 bases match TRBD1. CDR3 size: 16 residues. J was trimmed by 3 bases and V by 5 bases; bases with no gene match: 9. CDR1 and CDR2 (germline): SNHLY, FYNNEI. The CDR3 region is CASSYDRAAANEKLFF. The CDR3 DNA reads as TGTGCCAGCAGTTATGACAGGGCGGCAGCTAATGAAAAACTGTTTTTT.

This clone appeared a few times. The V and J genes are TRBV5-8 and TRBJ1-5; D might be TRBD1 (6 bases). CDR1 and CDR2 from the germline V gene are SGHTS and YDEGEE. Trimming shortened V by 3 bases and J by 0 bases, and 13 bases separated the two germline ends. This CDR3 is built from 16 residues. CDR3 residues: CASSYGDIYSNQPQHF. The CDR3 DNA reads as TGTGCCAGCAGCTACGGGGACATTTATAGCAATCAGCCCCAGCATTTT.

The chain uses TRBV4-1 and TRBJ2-3; D might be TRBD2 (5 bases). Deletions cut 5 bases from V and 0 bases from J, with 27 bases between. CDR3 length: 20 amino acids. In germline, CDR1 is MGHRA, CDR2 YSYEKL. The CDR3 DNA sequence: TGCGCCAGCAGCTCACGTCGTGCCAGGATGGTACCGGGGAGCACAGATACGCAGTATTTT. Protein product: CASSSRRARMVPGSTDTQYF.

This chain uses TRBV19 with TRBJ2-2; D perhaps matches TRBD1 (6 bases). Germline assignment: CDR1 LNHDA and CDR2 SQIVND (reference sequence). This CDR3 is built from 16 residues. The V and J ends lost 6 bases and 2 bases respectively, with 16 bases between them. CDR3 residues: CASRDRPRTNTGELFF. CDR3 nucleotides: TGTGCCAGTAGAGACAGGCCGCGGACTAACACCGGGGAGCTGTTTTTT.

A single count supports this clone. The chain is built from TRBV5-1 and TRBJ2-1, with D perhaps given as TRBD1 or TRBD2 (9 bases each). Per the germline V gene, CDR1 is SGHRS and CDR2 is YFSETQ. Trimming took off 5 bases at V and 6 bases at J, with 30 bases between the two ends. CDR3 length: 19 amino acids. CDR3 amino acids: CASRGSGTGSRGRANEQFF. CDR3 DNA sequence: TGCGCCAGCAGGGGATCCGGGACAGGGTCTCGCGGGAGGGCCAATGAGCAGTTCTTC.

This clone was counted once. The gene calls are TRBV24-1 and TRBJ2-5; D not resolved. Trimming took off 0 bases at V and 5 bases at J, with 9 bases between the two ends. CDR3 length equals 14 residues. Per germline, CDR1 KGHDR and CDR2 SFDVKD. DNA of the CDR3: TGTGCCACCAGTGATTTGATGGGCTGGGAGACCCAGTACTTC. This encodes CATSDLMGWETQYF.